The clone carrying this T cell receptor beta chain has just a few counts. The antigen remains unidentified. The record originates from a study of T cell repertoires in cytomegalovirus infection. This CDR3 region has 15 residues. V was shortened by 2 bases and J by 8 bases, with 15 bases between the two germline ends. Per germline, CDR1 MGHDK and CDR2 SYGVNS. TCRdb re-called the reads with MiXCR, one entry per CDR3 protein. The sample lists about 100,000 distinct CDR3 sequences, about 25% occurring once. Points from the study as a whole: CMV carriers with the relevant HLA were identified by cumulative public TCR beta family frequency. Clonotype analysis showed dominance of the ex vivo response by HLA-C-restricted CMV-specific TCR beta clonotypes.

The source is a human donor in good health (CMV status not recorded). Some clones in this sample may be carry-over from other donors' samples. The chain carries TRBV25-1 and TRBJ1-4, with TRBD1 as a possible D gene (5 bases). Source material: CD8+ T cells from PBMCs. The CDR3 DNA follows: TGTGCCAGCAGTGAACTCGAGGGAACAGGAGAAAAACTGTTTTTT. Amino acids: CASSELEGTGEKLFF.